These T cell receptor beta chains were read from a single sample in a study of CD8 T cells in Susac syndrome. A single record per CDR3 protein comes from TCRdb applying MiXCR to the immunoSEQ multiplex PCR reads. The sample consists of 210,000 or so distinct CDR3 sequences, over 90% of them appearing once. Sequenced: CD4+ T cells from PBMCs. The receptor set was obtained from a human donor with Susac syndrome. Both conserved end residues are part of each CDR3. Size is stated for part of the rows, as once, few or many counts, or as a class when the clone is expanded.

j_gene,abundance,v_gene,CDR3aa
TRBJ2-4,NA,TRBV10-2,CASSTTGGFQYF
TRBJ1-5,NA,TRBV6-2/TRBV6-3,CASSYLWGQSNQPQHF
TRBJ1-1,NA,TRBV6-2/TRBV6-3,CASSYTDRASPAFF
TRBJ2-7,NA,TRBV30,CAWSPSGTHYEQYF
TRBJ2-5,NA,TRBV5-6,CASSLEGTVIYQETQYF
TRBJ2-1,NA,TRBV7-2,CASSFQPLGSYNEQFF
TRBJ1-5,NA,TRBV3-1,CASSQGQEGQPQHF
TRBJ2-1,NA,TRBV5-1,CASSLGGTDNEQFF
TRBJ1-5,NA,TRBV30,CAWSGGRGRLPIAGQPQHF
TRBJ2-1,NA,TRBV6-2/TRBV6-3,CASRSGPYQQFF
TRBJ2-1,NA,TRBV5-4,CASSRLGGGSSYNEQFF
TRBJ1-5,NA,TRBV3-1,CASSPQTGVDQPQHF
TRBJ2-4,NA,TRBV6-6,CASSYARSAKNIQYF
TRBJ1-1,NA,TRBV12-3/TRBV12-4,CASSTSWNTEAFF
TRBJ2-7,NA,TRBV5-1,CASSPEPGTSYEQYF
TRBJ1-6,NA,TRBV12-3/TRBV12-4,CASSLDRGSPLHF
TRBJ1-1,NA,TRBV20-1,CSARPLLSPGNTEAFF
TRBJ2-5,NA,TRBV18,CASSQKRPTQYF
TRBJ1-1,NA,TRBV19,CASSTRRTPRGNTEAFF
TRBJ2-3,few,TRBV5-1,CASSLDTDTQYF
TRBJ2-7,NA,TRBV30,CAWSVMAGIPYEQYF